Sequencing of this T cell receptor (beta chain) was carried out in a study of shared clonotypes between healthy human individuals. Once extracted for a subset, genomic DNA was divided evenly among several immunoSEQ plates. Using immunoSEQ multiplex PCR, the repertoire was profiled, and TCRdb retains in-frame clones only, with some absent. Of roughly 1,000,000 clones listed, approximately 78% are singletons. With V trimmed by 5 bases and J by 4 bases, 10 bases remained unmatched. The germline gives CDR1 MNHNS, CDR2 SASEGT. There are 15 residues in the CDR3. This sequence was found in a man between 18 and 29 years old in good health. Some clones in this sample may be carry-over from other donors' samples. Sequenced: memory CD4+ T cells from PBMCs. The subset denotes: CD45RA-negative fraction. V is TRBV6-1 and J is TRBJ1-1; 7 bases agree with TRBD1. CDR3 sequence reads: CASSSPDRPATEAFF. CDR3 DNA sequence: TGTGCCAGCAGTTCCCCGGACAGGCCGGCCACTGAAGCTTTCTTT.